This T cell receptor (beta chain) was retrieved from a study of blood T cells in healthy people across ages. The authors ran a second PCR of 7 to 11 cycles using a sample-barcoded 5' primer and a J-beta primer mix. MiXCR was run by TCRdb on the 5' RACE reads, yielding one entry per CDR3 protein. The data contain approximately 800,000 distinct CDR3 sequences, 35% to 40% of them seen just once; the ten biggest clones take up 10% to 15%. Study-level points and caveats: The study lacked donor CMV status, which possibly confounded expanded clonotype changes. Total diversity from one million sequenced T cells was likely underestimated. Getting older went along with TCR beta diversity per million T cells dropping roughly linearly.

Germline-derived CDR1 and CDR2 are SGHTA and FQGNSA. There are 16 residues in the CDR3. About this clonotype itself: Its antigen is currently unknown. One end of the junction is discordant with germline, which a read error may explain.

The rearrangement uses TRBV7-2 and TRBJ1-4; TRBD1 matches at 8 bases. The sequenced material came from blood. This TCR was sampled from a young man in good health. The CDR3 DNA sequence: TGTGCCAACAGCTTAGAAACAGGGGGAAAGGCGGAAAAACTGTTTTTT. Amino acid sequence: CANSLETGGKAEKLFF.